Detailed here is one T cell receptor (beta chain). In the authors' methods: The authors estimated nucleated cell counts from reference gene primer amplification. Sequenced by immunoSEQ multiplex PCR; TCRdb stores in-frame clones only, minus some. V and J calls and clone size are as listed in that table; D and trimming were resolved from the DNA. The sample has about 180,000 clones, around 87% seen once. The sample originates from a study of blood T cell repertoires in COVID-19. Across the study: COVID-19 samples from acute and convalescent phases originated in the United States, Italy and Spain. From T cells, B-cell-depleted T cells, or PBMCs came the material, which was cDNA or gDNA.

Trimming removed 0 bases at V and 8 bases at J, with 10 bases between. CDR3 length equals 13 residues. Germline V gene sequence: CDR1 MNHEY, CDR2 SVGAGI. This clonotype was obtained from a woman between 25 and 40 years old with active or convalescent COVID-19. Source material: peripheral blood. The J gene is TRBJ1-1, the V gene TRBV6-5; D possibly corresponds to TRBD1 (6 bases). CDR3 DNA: TGTGCCAGCAGTTACTCGAACAGGGCAGAAGCTTTCTTT. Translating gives CASSYSNRAEAFF.